The 22 T cell receptor beta chains below were found in one sample sequenced in a study of CD8+ T cells in alopecia areata. The sequencing template was cDNA reverse transcribed from extracted RNA. The assay was immunoSEQ multiplex PCR, and TCRdb's table has in-frame clones only and misses some. Of 100,000 to 130,000 clones listed, approximately 60% are singletons. The sequencing sample was made of CD8+ T cells sorted from blood. All receptors come from a human donor in good health.

J is TRBJ1-2 and V is TRBV5-1, with D uncertain. Germline-derived CDR1 and CDR2 are SGHRS and YFSETQ. The CDR3 length is 12 residues. The V end was cut by 2 bases, the J end by 5 bases, with 7 bases between. CDR3 amino acids: CASSFLGYGYTF. The CDR3 DNA reads as TGCGCCAGCAGCTTCCTTGGGTATGGCTACACCTTC.

This clone appeared a few times. The rearrangement links TRBV6-4 to TRBJ1-2; D is unresolved. CDR3 size: 15 residues. The germline V gene has CDR1 MRHNA and CDR2 SNTAGT. Trimming shortened V by 3 bases and J by 4 bases, and 15 bases separated the two germline ends. CDR3 residues: CASSELGISFYGYTF. The CDR3 DNA follows: TGTGCCAGCAGTGAGCTGGGCATTTCCTTCTATGGCTACACCTTC.

The V gene is TRBV6-5, the J gene TRBJ1-1, with D maybe TRBD1 (6 bases). Trimming pared 2 bases from V and 6 bases from J, leaving 10 bases between. The CDR3 extends over 13 amino acids. The germline CDR1 and CDR2 sequences are MNHEY and SVGAGI. Here the CDR3 DNA reads TGTGCCAGCAGTTACCAGGACAGTGCTGAAGCTTTCTTT. Amino acids: CASSYQDSAEAFF.

The chain joins TRBV5-6 to TRBJ2-7, with TRBD1 identical over 9 bases. This CDR3 is 15 amino acids long. Germline V CDR1 and CDR2: SGHDT, YYEEEE. V trimming: 0 bases; J trimming: 5 bases; junction bases outside the gene matches: 6. CDR3 bases: TGTGCCAGCAGCTTGGCCGGGACAGGGTTCGACGAGCAGTACTTC. Amino acid sequence: CASSLAGTGFDEQYF.

This chain uses TRBV6-6 with TRBJ1-1; 7 bases agree with TRBD1. The CDR3 extends over 11 amino acids. Germline V gives CDR1 MNHNY, CDR2 SVGAGI (reference sequence). The ends lost 6 bases at V and 8 bases at J; junction bases unmatched: 3. The CDR3 coding sequence is TGTGCCAGCAGCCAACAGGGGGAAGCTTTCTTT. Protein: CASSQQGEAFF.

The V call is TRBV29-1, the J call TRBJ2-5; the D is unclear. Trimming cost V 3 bases and J 2 bases, with 7 bases left between them. The germline V gene has CDR1 SQVTM and CDR2 ANQGSEA. The CDR3 length is 12 residues. CDR3 coding DNA: TGCAGCGTTGACGGAGATCAAGAGACCCAGTACTTC. Amino acid sequence: CSVDGDQETQYF.

The rearrangement uses TRBV4-1 and TRBJ2-2, with unresolved D. CDR1 and CDR2 (germline): MGHRA, YSYEKL. This CDR3 contains 13 residues. Trimming shortened V by 6 bases and J by 0 bases, and 5 bases separated the two germline ends. The CDR3 loop reads CASRKANTGELFF. Here the CDR3 DNA reads TGCGCCAGCAGAAAAGCGAACACCGGGGAGCTGTTTTTT.

This clone has more than one count but fewer than ten. This rearrangement joins TRBV11-1 to TRBJ2-5; D is uncertain. V lost 5 bases and J 6 bases, leaving 10 bases between the germline ends. The CDR3 has 12 amino acids. Germline V gives CDR1 SGHAT, CDR2 FQDESV (reference sequence). As DNA, the CDR3 is TGTGCCAGCAGCCCCGATCTCAAGACCCAGTACTTC. Its translation: CASSPDLKTQYF.

This clone has just a few counts. CDR3 amino acids: CSVGGQAEYGYTF. For the CDR3, the DNA is TGCAGCGTTGGTGGGCAGGCGGAATATGGCTACACCTTC. The chain joins TRBV29-1 to TRBJ1-2; D not resolved. The germline V and J ends were trimmed by 4 bases and 5 bases, with 14 bases remaining between them. Germline V gene lookup returns CDR1 SQVTM and CDR2 ANQGSEA. This CDR3 is built from 13 residues.

The chain uses TRBV5-6 and TRBJ2-7; D is perhaps TRBD1 or TRBD2 (5 bases each). With 3 bases removed from V and 3 bases from J, the gap between germline ends came to 13 bases. Germline loops: CDR1 SGHDT, CDR2 YYEEEE. The CDR3 totals 14 residues. The CDR3 sequence is CASSSDGTDYEQYF. CDR3 sequence (DNA): TGTGCCAGCAGCTCAGACGGGACGGACTACGAGCAGTACTTC.

V and J are TRBV13 and TRBJ2-3, with TRBD2 matching over 10 bases. The CDR3 sequence is 15 residues long. After removal of 4 bases from V and 8 bases from J, the junction contained 9 bases not matched to a gene. Germline V CDR1 and CDR2: PRHDT, FYEKMQ (reference sequence). The CDR3 spells CASSSEAGGPSTQYF. The CDR3 DNA reads as TGTGCCAGCAGCTCCGAAGCGGGGGGGCCGAGTACGCAGTATTTT.

J is TRBJ2-7 and V is TRBV5-1; tentative D call: TRBD1 (6 bases). CDR3 length: 13 residues. Germline CDR1 SGHRS, CDR2 YFSETQ. V lost 0 bases and J 6 bases, leaving 10 bases between the germline ends. The CDR3 nucleotides read TGCGCCAGCAGCTTGGGTATAGGGGGCGAGCAGTACTTC. This codes for CASSLGIGGEQYF.

This chain joins TRBV5-1 and TRBJ2-7; tentatively, D is TRBD2 (5 bases). CDR3 length equals 13 residues. Germline assignment: CDR1 SGHRS and CDR2 YFSETQ. Trimming took 3 bases from V and 3 from J, leaving 10 bases between them. This CDR3 is CASSYGVGYEQYF. CDR3 nucleotides: TGCGCCAGCAGCTACGGGGTCGGCTACGAGCAGTACTTC.

The chain recombines TRBV27 with TRBJ2-5; D possibly corresponds to TRBD2 (5 bases). CDR1 is MNHEY and CDR2 is SMNVEV in the germline V gene (reference sequence). The CDR3 loop spans 13 amino acids. The V and J ends lost 6 bases and 5 bases respectively, with 13 bases between them. CDR3 bases: TGTGCCAGCAGGACCACGCCGGGGGAGACCCAGTACTTC. It specifies CASRTTPGETQYF.

A remark on this clone: An end of the junction differs from the germline gene, which may be a read error. The chain uses TRBV5-4 and TRBJ2-7; D is undetermined. CDR3 length: 13 residues. Germline V gene lookup returns CDR1 SGHNT and CDR2 YYREEE (reference sequence). The CDR3: CASSLWDIHPIDF. For the CDR3, the DNA is TGTGCCAGCAGCTTGTGGGATATCCACCCTATCGACTTC.

The chain links TRBV6-5 to TRBJ2-5; perhaps D is TRBD1 or TRBD2 (5 bases each). CDR1 and CDR2 from the germline V gene are MNHEY and SVGAGI. Trimming took 2 bases from V and 2 from J, leaving 9 bases between them. CDR3 length: 14 amino acids. In nucleotides, the CDR3 is TGTGCCAGCAGTTACCGGGACGATCAAGAGACCCAGTACTTC. It encodes CASSYRDDQETQYF.

On this clone: The same CDR3 arises from other DNA sequences in this sample as well. The J gene is TRBJ2-3, the V gene TRBV7-8; D is uncertain. The germline CDR1 and CDR2 sequences are SGHVS and FQNEAQ. V was trimmed by 5 bases and J by 0 bases, leaving 3 bases between them. CDR3 length: 12 amino acids. CDR3 sequence: CASSPSTDTQYF. CDR3 in DNA: TGTGCCAGCAGCCCTAGCACAGATACGCAGTATTTT. Using reference TRBV7-8 and TRBJ2-3 for the parts outside the CDR3, the full variable domain is GAGVSQSPRYKVAKRGQDVALRCDPISGHVSLFWYQQALGQGPEFLTYFQNEAQLDKSGLPSDRFFAERPEGSVSTLKIQRTQQEDSAVYLCASSPSTDTQYFGPGTRLTVL.

This clone occurred once. The chain joins TRBV2 to TRBJ2-5; 8 positions agree with TRBD1. The V gene's germline CDR1 is SNHLY and CDR2 FYNNEI. V shed 6 bases, J shed 2 bases, and the junction held 2 bases outside the gene matches. This CDR3 region has 13 residues. For the CDR3, the DNA is TGTGCCAGCAGAGGACAGGGACAAGAGACCCAGTACTTC. Translated: CASRGQGQETQYF.

The table lists this clone with a few counts. The CDR3 nucleotides read TGTGCCAGCAGCTTGGCAGGGGCCTATGGCTACACCTTC. Its translation is CASSLAGAYGYTF. This chain joins TRBV7-9 and TRBJ1-2, with TRBD1 as a possible D gene (6 bases). From germline, CDR1 is SEHNR and CDR2 FQNEAQ (reference sequence). V lost 3 bases to trimming and J lost 4 bases, with 9 bases between them. The CDR3 covers 13 residues.

This clone was detected a few times. The J gene is TRBJ2-1, the V gene TRBV13; D not resolved. Germline CDR1 and CDR2: PRHDT and FYEKMQ (reference sequence). Trimming took 5 bases from V and 9 from J, leaving 8 bases between them. The CDR3 totals 11 residues. CDR3 loop: CASSHGSEQFF. The CDR3 nucleotides are TGTGCCAGCAGCCATGGAAGTGAGCAGTTCTTC.

This clone was picked up a small number of times. V gene TRBV2 combines with J gene TRBJ2-3; D uncertain. Trimming removed 3 bases from V and 3 bases from J, with 10 bases in between. Germline V lookup: CDR1 SNHLY, CDR2 FYNNEI. The CDR3 loop spans 14 amino acids. DNA of the CDR3: TGTGCCAGCAGTGACCCCGGCGAGACAGATACGCAGTATTTT. Translating gives CASSDPGETDTQYF.

This clone showed up just a few times. The chain carries TRBV7-8 and TRBJ2-5; TRBD2 might be the D (6 bases). Germline V CDR1 and CDR2: SGHVS, FQNEAQ. V shed 1 base and J shed 4 bases, with 13 bases lying between them. This CDR3 has 15 amino acids. Here the CDR3 reads CASSLERGLGETQYF. In DNA, the CDR3 is TGTGCCAGCAGCTTAGAACGGGGGTTGGGAGAGACCCAGTACTTC.